The 26 T cell receptor beta chains below come from one sample, sequenced in a study of blood T cell repertoires in COVID-19. The method was immunoSEQ multiplex PCR; TCRdb's version includes in-frame clones alone and lacks a portion of them. Seen here are 150,000 or so clones, approximately 88% observed once, and the top ten hold 1% to 1.5%. The sample taken for sequencing was PBMCs or T cells enriched from blood (not recorded which). These receptors originate from a woman in her 30s with acute COVID-19.

The chain combines TRBV4-2 with TRBJ2-1; D is unresolved. Germline CDR1 reads LGHNA; CDR2 reads YNFKEQ. The CDR3 loop spans 17 amino acids. Trimming removed 4 bases from V and 0 bases from J, with 16 bases in between. Here the CDR3 DNA reads TGTGCCAGCAGCCCCCGACTGACTCAAAGCTCCTACAATGAGCAGTTCTTC. It encodes CASSPRLTQSSYNEQFF.

This chain uses TRBV19 with TRBJ2-1; TRBD2 aligns across 7 bases. The CDR3 is 15 residues long. Germline V gene sequence: CDR1 LNHDA, CDR2 SQIVND (reference sequence). Unmatched junction bases numbered 3, after V lost 3 bases and J lost 1 base. The CDR3 spells CASSMGGTSYNEQFF. CDR3 in DNA: TGTGCCAGTAGTATGGGGGGGACGTCCTACAATGAGCAGTTCTTC.

The V call is TRBV28, the J call TRBJ1-5; a weak D match, TRBD1 (5 bases). Trimming cost V 4 bases and J 2 bases, with 15 bases left between them. Germline CDR1 is MDHEN and CDR2 is SYDVKM. The CDR3 consists of 16 residues. CDR3 residues: CASSYVRGGGNQPQHF. The CDR3 DNA follows: TGTGCCAGCAGTTATGTCCGGGGGGGAGGCAATCAGCCCCAGCATTTT.

This chain uses TRBV19 with TRBJ1-1; the match to TRBD1 covers 7 bases. V trimming: 2 bases; J trimming: 6 bases; junction bases outside the gene matches: 6. The CDR3 is 14 residues long. The germline gives CDR1 LNHDA, CDR2 SQIVND (reference sequence). DNA of the CDR3: TGTGCCAGTAGTATACAGGGGGGTATACCTGAAGCTTTCTTT. Translated: CASSIQGGIPEAFF.

This clone was observed once. The gene calls are TRBV10-3 and TRBJ2-3, with a tentative D call TRBD2 (5 bases). Per germline, CDR1 ENHRY and CDR2 SYGVKD. The CDR3 covers 17 residues. V lost 7 bases and J lost 0, with 20 bases in between. CDR3 residues: CAINSGLIGASTDTQYF. CDR3 coding DNA: TGTGCCATCAACTCAGGACTGATAGGCGCTAGCACAGATACGCAGTATTTT.

The genes are TRBV7-6 and TRBJ2-1; 8 nucleotides line up with TRBD2. This CDR3 contains 16 residues. Germline V gene sequence: CDR1 SGHVS, CDR2 FNYEAQ. With 1 base clipped from V and 6 bases from J, the junction kept 8 bases outside the gene matches. The CDR3: CASSLVWREVLNEQFF. The CDR3 DNA reads as TGTGCCAGCAGCTTAGTATGGCGGGAGGTACTCAATGAGCAGTTCTTC.

This rearrangement joins TRBV25-1 to TRBJ2-5; 7 bases match TRBD2. The germline V gene encodes CDR1 MGHDK and CDR2 SYGVNS. Germline trimming cut 5 bases from V and 2 bases from J; bases unmatched to any gene: 5. The CDR3 consists of 14 residues. The CDR3 DNA is TGTGCCAGCAGTAAGAGCGGGGCACAAGAGACCCAGTACTTC. It is translated as CASSKSGAQETQYF.

This clone was seen more than once but under ten times. This chain links TRBV6-4 with TRBJ1-2; TRBD1 matches 10 bases. Germline V gene sequence: CDR1 MRHNA, CDR2 SNTAGT. The length of the CDR3 is 15 residues. V shed 5 bases, J shed 4 bases, and the junction held 7 bases outside the gene matches. CDR3 coding DNA: TGTGCCAGCAGTCCCGACAGGGGGCTAATCTATGGCTACACCTTC. The encoded protein is CASSPDRGLIYGYTF.

The sample holds a few counts of this clone. The sample has other DNA sequences that encode this CDR3 too. The chain recombines TRBV7-2 with TRBJ1-2; TRBD1 is a possible D gene (6 bases). CDR1 is SGHTA and CDR2 is FQGNSA in the germline V gene. Trimming removed 1 base from V and 0 bases from J, with 9 bases in between. The CDR3 contains 15 residues. In DNA, the CDR3 is TGTGCCAGCAGCTTAGACAGACAGGCTAACTATGGCTACACCTTC. It encodes CASSLDRQANYGYTF.

The chain combines TRBV19 with TRBJ2-1, with TRBD2 as a possible D gene (5 bases). The ends were cut back, 5 bases at V and 7 bases at J, with 15 bases in the middle. The CDR3 is 14 residues long. The germline V gene has CDR1 LNHDA and CDR2 SQIVND (reference sequence). CDR3 sequence reads: CASSHRDTHNEQFF. CDR3 DNA: TGTGCCAGTAGTCACCGGGATACTCATAATGAGCAGTTCTTC. Full variable domain (remainder filled in from reference TRBV19 and TRBJ2-1): DGGITQSPKYLFRKEGQNVTLSCEQNLNHDAMYWYRQDPGQGLRLIYYSQIVNDFQKGDIAEGYSVSREKKESFPLTVTSAQKNPTAFYLCASSHRDTHNEQFFGPGTRLTVL.

This sequence joins TRBV27 and TRBJ2-1; 12 nucleotides align to TRBD2. V shed 6 bases and J 9 bases; nucleotides not matched to a gene: 6. The CDR3 has 14 residues. CDR1 and CDR2 from the germline V gene are MNHEY and SMNVEV (reference sequence). The CDR3 protein is CASSLAGGPGEQFF. The CDR3 DNA is TGTGCCAGCAGCCTAGCGGGAGGGCCGGGTGAGCAGTTCTTC.

The chain carries TRBV28 and TRBJ1-1, with 9 bases matching TRBD1. CDR3 length equals 14 residues. Germline V gene data show CDR1 as MDHEN and CDR2 as SYDVKM. Losses at the gene ends were 5 bases for V and 7 bases for J; bases not matched to a gene: 8. Here the CDR3 reads CASSPWDRAIEAFF. The CDR3 DNA sequence: TGTGCCAGCAGTCCCTGGGACAGGGCGATTGAAGCTTTCTTT.

V is TRBV5-6 and J is TRBJ1-5; no reliable D call. Germline CDR1 is SGHDT and CDR2 is YYEEEE. Trimming removed 0 bases from V and 1 base from J, with 2 bases in between. The CDR3 consists of 13 residues. The CDR3 region has the DNA TGTGCCAGCAGCTTGGCGAGCAATCAGCCCCAGCATTTT. The encoded protein is CASSLASNQPQHF.

The V gene is TRBV5-1, the J gene TRBJ1-1, with 10 bases aligning to TRBD1. V was clipped by 0 bases and J by 3 bases; unmatched bases: 2. This CDR3 is built from 15 residues. Germline V CDR1 and CDR2: SGHRS, YFSETQ. CDR3 protein: CASSLVGTGDTEAFF. The DNA of the CDR3 is TGCGCCAGCAGCTTGGTCGGGACAGGGGACACTGAAGCTTTCTTT.

V gene TRBV5-1 combines with J gene TRBJ2-7; TRBD2 matches 9 bases. Germline trimming cut 4 bases from V and 3 bases from J; bases unmatched to any gene: 14. The CDR3 loop spans 17 amino acids. Germline-derived CDR1 and CDR2 are SGHRS and YFSETQ. The DNA for the CDR3 is TGCGCCAGCAGCCCCTCCCGACAGCTAGCGGGAAACTACGAGCAGTACTTC. This encodes CASSPSRQLAGNYEQYF.

This clone was seen ten or more times. This rearrangement joins TRBV7-8 to TRBJ1-1; 9 nucleotides match TRBD1. From germline, CDR1 is SGHVS and CDR2 FQNEAQ. The CDR3 is 15 amino acids. Trimming removed 4 bases from V and 0 bases from J; junction bases left unmatched: 3. CDR3 in amino acids: CASSSGTGMNTEAFF. CDR3 coding DNA: TGTGCCAGCAGCTCAGGGACAGGGATGAACACTGAAGCTTTCTTT.

In this sample, this clone turned up a few times. The gene calls are TRBV5-6 and TRBJ1-2; 7 bases match TRBD1. The V gene's germline CDR1 is SGHDT and CDR2 YYEEEE. The CDR3 contains 17 residues. V was clipped by 1 base and J by 4 bases; unmatched bases: 13. CDR3 amino acids: CASSLSPGTDMFYGYTF. In nucleotides, the CDR3 is TGTGCCAGCAGCTTGAGCCCCGGGACAGACATGTTCTATGGCTACACCTTC.

The genes are TRBV27 and TRBJ2-7; 9 positions agree with TRBD2. Losses at the gene ends were 5 bases for V and 2 bases for J; bases not matched to a gene: 13. Per germline, CDR1 MNHEY and CDR2 SMNVEV (reference sequence). This CDR3 has 17 residues. CDR3 amino acids: CASSGLPVREGTYEQYF. As DNA, the CDR3 is TGTGCCAGCAGTGGGTTGCCGGTGCGGGAGGGGACCTACGAGCAGTACTTC.

This clone was found many times. The chain couples TRBV28 to TRBJ2-7, with 9 bases matching TRBD1. The germline CDR1 and CDR2 sequences are MDHEN and SYDVKM. The CDR3 runs to 15 residues. Trimming cost V 5 bases and J 7 bases; bases outside gene matches: 12. This CDR3 reads CASSKPGQGNREQYF. The CDR3 region has the DNA TGTGCCAGCAGTAAACCGGGACAGGGTAATCGAGAGCAGTACTTC.

This clone was seen only once. The V and J genes are TRBV18 and TRBJ1-5, with 9 nucleotides matching TRBD1. The CDR3 is made up of 15 amino acids. The trim removed 3 bases at V and 7 bases at J, leaving 7 bases unmatched. Germline CDR1 is KGHSH and CDR2 is LQKENI. CDR3: CASSPGQGNGQPQHF. The CDR3 DNA reads as TGTGCCAGCTCACCGGGACAGGGAAATGGGCAGCCCCAGCATTTT.

This sequence joins TRBV6-1 and TRBJ1-4; a possible D gene is TRBD1 (6 bases). Trimming cost V 2 bases and J 2 bases, with 15 bases left between them. This CDR3 is built from 17 residues. Germline values: CDR1 MNHNS, CDR2 SASEGT. The CDR3 nucleotides are TGTGCCAGCAGTGAAACGGGGGGCTGGAAGACTAATGAAAAACTGTTTTTT. Translated, it gives CASSETGGWKTNEKLFF.

The chain carries TRBV3-1 (or the pseudogene TRBV3-2) and TRBJ2-3; TRBD2 aligns across 10 bases. The CDR3 length is 16 residues. With 6 bases clipped from V and 1 base from J, the junction kept 7 bases outside the gene matches. The V gene's germline CDR1 is LGHDT and CDR2 YNNKEL (reference sequence). CDR3 loop: CASSPRGTSGTDTQYF. The CDR3 DNA sequence: TGTGCCAGCAGTCCTAGGGGGACTAGCGGCACAGATACGCAGTATTTT.

The chain has TRBV7-9 and TRBJ2-7, with 12 bases fitting TRBD2. CDR1 and CDR2 (germline): SEHNR, FQNEAQ (reference sequence). With V trimmed by 1 base and J by 4 bases, 8 bases remained unmatched. This CDR3 has 17 residues. CDR3 coding DNA: TGTGCCAGCAGCTTAGTAGTGACTAGCGGGAGAGGTTACGAGCAGTACTTC. Translating it yields CASSLVVTSGRGYEQYF. Drawing the rest from reference TRBV7-9 and TRBJ2-7, the complete variable domain is DTGVSQNPRHKITKRGQNVTFRCDPISEHNRLYWYRQTLGQGPEFLTYFQNEAQLEKSRLLSDRFSAERPKGSFSTLEIQRTEQGDSAMYLCASSLVVTSGRGYEQYFGPGTRLTVT.

The J gene is TRBJ2-7, the V gene TRBV27, with 9 positions matching TRBD1. The germline gives CDR1 MNHEY, CDR2 SMNVEV (reference sequence). V gave up 0 bases and J gave up 0 bases; unmatched junction bases: 12. The CDR3 consists of 19 residues. CDR3 coding DNA: TGTGCCAGCAGTTTATCGAGGGGGCCGGGGGGACAGGGCTCCTACGAGCAGTACTTC. As protein: CASSLSRGPGGQGSYEQYF.

The rearrangement links TRBV28 to TRBJ1-1; D is unclear. The length of the CDR3 is 14 residues. Trimming cost V 2 bases and J 6 bases, with 13 bases left between them. Looked up from germline, CDR1 is MDHEN and CDR2 is SYDVKM. In nucleotides, the CDR3 is TGTGCCAGCAGTTTAGGGCGAGGAGGCGCTGAAGCTTTCTTT. Its protein is CASSLGRGGAEAFF.

This chain connects TRBV5-1 to TRBJ1-1; D ambiguous. The ends were cut back, 0 bases at V and 5 bases at J, with 14 bases in the middle. This CDR3 has 15 residues. Germline values: CDR1 SGHRS, CDR2 YFSETQ. The CDR3 coding sequence is TGCGCCAGCAGCTTGGGGAGTTCCGGTACAACTGAAGCTTTCTTT. Encoded protein: CASSLGSSGTTEAFF.